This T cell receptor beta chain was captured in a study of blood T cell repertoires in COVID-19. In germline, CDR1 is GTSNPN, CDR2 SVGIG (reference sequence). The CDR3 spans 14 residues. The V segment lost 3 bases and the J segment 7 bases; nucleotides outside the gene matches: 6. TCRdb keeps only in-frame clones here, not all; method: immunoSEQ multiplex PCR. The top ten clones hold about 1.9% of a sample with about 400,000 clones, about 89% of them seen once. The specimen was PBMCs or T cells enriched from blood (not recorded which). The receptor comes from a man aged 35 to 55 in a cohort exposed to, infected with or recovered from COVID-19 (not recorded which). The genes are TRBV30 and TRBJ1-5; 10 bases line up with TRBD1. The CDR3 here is CAWRGPGQGQPQHF. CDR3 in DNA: TGTGCCTGGAGGGGTCCGGGACAGGGGCAGCCCCAGCATTTT.